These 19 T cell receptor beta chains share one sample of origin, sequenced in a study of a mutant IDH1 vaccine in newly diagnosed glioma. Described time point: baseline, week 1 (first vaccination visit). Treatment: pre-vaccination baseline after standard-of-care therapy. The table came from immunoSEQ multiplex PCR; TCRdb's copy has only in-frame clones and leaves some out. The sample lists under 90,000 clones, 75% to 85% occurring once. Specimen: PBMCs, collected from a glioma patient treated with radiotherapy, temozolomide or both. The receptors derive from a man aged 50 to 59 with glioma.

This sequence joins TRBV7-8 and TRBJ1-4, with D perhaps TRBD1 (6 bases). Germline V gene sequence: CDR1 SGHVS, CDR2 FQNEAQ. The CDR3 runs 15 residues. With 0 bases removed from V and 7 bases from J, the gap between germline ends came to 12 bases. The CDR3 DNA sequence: TGTGCCAGCAGCTTAGCTGAACAGGGTGGTGAAAAACTGTTTTTT. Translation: CASSLAEQGGEKLFF.

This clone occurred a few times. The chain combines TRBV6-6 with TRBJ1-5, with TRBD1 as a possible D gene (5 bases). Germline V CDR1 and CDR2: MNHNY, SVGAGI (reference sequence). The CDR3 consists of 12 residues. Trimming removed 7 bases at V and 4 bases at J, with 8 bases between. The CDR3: CASTGGNQPQHF. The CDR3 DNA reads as TGTGCCAGCACCGGGGGAAATCAGCCCCAGCATTTT.

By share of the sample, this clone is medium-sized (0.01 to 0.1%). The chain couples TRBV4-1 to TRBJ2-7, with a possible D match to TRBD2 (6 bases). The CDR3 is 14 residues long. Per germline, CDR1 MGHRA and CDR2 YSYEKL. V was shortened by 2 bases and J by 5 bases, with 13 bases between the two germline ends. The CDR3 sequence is CASSQFRGTDEQYF. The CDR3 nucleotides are TGCGCCAGCAGCCAATTTCGGGGGACGGACGAGCAGTACTTC.

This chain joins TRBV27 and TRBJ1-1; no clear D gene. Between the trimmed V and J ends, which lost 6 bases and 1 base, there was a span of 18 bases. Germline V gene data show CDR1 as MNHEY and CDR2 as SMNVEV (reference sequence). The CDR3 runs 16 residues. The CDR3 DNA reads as TGTGCCAGCAGCTACACAACAGACTGGTGGAACACTGAAGCTTTCTTT. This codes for CASSYTTDWWNTEAFF.

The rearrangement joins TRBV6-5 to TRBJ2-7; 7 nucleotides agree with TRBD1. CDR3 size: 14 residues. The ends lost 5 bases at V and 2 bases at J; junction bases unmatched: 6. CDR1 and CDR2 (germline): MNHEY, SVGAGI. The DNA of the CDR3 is TGTGCCAGCAGTCAGGGGGACAAAACCTACGAGCAGTACTTC. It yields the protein CASSQGDKTYEQYF.

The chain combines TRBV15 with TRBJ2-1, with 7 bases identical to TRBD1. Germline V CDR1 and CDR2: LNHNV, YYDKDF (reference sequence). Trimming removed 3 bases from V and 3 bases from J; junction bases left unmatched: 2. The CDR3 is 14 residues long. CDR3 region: CATSSGTDYNEQFF. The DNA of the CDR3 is TGTGCCACCAGCAGCGGGACAGACTACAATGAGCAGTTCTTC.

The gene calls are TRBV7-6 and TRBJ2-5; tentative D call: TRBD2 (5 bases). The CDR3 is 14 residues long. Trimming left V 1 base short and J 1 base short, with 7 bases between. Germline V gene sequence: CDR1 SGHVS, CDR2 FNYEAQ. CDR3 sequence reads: CASSLDRGQETQYF. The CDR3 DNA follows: TGTGCCAGCAGCTTAGACCGGGGCCAAGAGACCCAGTACTTC.

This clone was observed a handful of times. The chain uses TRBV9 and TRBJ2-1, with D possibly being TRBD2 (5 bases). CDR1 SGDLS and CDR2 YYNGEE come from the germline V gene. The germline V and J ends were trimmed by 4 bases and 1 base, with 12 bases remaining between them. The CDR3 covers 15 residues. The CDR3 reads CASSLKEESYNEQFF. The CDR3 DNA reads TGTGCCAGCAGCCTCAAGGAGGAATCCTACAATGAGCAGTTCTTC.

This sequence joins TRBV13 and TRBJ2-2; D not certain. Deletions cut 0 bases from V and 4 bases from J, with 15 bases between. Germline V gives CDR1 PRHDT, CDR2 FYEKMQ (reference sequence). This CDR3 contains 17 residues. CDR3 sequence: CASSLGPGRSFTGELFF. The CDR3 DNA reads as TGTGCCAGCAGCTTAGGCCCCGGGCGGTCCTTCACCGGGGAGCTGTTTTTT.

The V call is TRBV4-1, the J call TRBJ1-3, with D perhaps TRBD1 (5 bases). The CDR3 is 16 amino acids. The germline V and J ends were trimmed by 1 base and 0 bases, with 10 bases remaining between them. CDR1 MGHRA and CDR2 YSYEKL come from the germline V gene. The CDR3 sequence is CASSQAGGGSGNTIYF. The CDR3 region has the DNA TGCGCCAGCAGCCAAGCGGGTGGGGGCTCTGGAAACACCATATATTTT.

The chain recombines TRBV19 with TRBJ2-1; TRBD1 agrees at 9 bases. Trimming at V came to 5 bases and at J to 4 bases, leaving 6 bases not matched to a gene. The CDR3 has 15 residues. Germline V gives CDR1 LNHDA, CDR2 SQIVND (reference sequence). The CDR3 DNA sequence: TGTGCCAGTAGTGGGGGGACAGGGTTTTACAATGAGCAGTTCTTC. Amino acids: CASSGGTGFYNEQFF.

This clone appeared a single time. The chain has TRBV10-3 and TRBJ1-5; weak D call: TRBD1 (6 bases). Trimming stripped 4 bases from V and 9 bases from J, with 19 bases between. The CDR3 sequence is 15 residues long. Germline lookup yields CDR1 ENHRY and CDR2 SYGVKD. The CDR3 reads CAISGTVSKEWPQHF. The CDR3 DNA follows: TGTGCCATCAGTGGGACAGTCTCGAAAGAATGGCCCCAGCATTTT.

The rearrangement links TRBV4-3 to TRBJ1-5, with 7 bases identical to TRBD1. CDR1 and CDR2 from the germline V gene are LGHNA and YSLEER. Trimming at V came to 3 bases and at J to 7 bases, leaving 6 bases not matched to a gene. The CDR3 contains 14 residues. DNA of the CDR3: TGCGCCAGCAGCCAGGAGACAGGGAGCCAGCCCCAGCATTTT. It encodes CASSQETGSQPQHF.

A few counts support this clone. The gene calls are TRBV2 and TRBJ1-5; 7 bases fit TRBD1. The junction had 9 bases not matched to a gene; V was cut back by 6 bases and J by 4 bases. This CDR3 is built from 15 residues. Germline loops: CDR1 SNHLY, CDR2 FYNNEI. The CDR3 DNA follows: TGTGCCAGCAGACTTGACAGGGATGGGAATCAGCCCCAGCATTTT. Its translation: CASRLDRDGNQPQHF.

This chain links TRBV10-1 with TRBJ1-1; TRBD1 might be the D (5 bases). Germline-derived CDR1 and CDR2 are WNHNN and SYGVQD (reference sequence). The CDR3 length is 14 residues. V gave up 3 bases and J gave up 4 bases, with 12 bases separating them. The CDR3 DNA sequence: TGCGCCAGCAGTGAAGGCAGTAGGGGCACTGAAGCTTTCTTT. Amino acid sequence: CASSEGSRGTEAFF.

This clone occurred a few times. This CDR3 reads CASTKDRPPEAFF. The DNA of the CDR3 is TGTGCCAGCACCAAGGACAGACCTCCTGAAGCTTTCTTT. This sequence joins TRBV2 and TRBJ1-1; weak D call: TRBD1 (6 bases). Germline V lookup: CDR1 SNHLY, CDR2 FYNNEI. This CDR3 is 13 amino acids long. The V gene lost 7 bases and the J gene lost 6 bases, with 15 bases spanning the gap.

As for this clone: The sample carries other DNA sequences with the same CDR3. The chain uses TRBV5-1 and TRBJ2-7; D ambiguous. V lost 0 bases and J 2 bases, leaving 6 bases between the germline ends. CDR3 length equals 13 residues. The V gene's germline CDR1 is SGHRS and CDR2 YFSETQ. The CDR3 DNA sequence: TGCGCCAGCAGCTTGGCCGGAACCTACGAGCAGTACTTC. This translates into CASSLAGTYEQYF.

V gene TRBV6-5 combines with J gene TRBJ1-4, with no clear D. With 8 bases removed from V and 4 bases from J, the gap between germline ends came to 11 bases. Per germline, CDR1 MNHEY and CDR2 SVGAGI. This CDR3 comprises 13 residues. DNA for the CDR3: TGTGCCAGCCGGTCCTTAGTTAATGAAAAACTGTTTTTT. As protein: CASRSLVNEKLFF.

The CDR3 loop reads CASSPTRDPDSPLHF. For the CDR3, the DNA is TGTGCCAGCAGCCCAACCAGGGATCCAGATTCACCCCTCCACTTT. V and J are TRBV9 and TRBJ1-6; D may be TRBD1 (5 bases). CDR3 length equals 15 residues. V dropped 4 bases and J dropped 8 bases, with 16 bases sitting between them. The V gene's germline CDR1 is SGDLS and CDR2 YYNGEE.